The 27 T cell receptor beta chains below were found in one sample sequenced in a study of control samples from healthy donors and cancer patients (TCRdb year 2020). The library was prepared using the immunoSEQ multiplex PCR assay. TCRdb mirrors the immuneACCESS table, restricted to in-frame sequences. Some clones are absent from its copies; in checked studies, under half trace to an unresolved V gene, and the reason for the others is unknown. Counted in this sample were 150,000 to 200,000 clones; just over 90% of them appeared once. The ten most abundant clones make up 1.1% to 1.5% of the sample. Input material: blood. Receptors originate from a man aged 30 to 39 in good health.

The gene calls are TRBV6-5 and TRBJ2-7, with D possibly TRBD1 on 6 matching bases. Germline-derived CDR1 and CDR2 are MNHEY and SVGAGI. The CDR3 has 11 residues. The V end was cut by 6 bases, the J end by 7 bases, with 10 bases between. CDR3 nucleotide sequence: TGTGCCAGCAGACAGGGCGGGGAGCAGTACTTC. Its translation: CASRQGGEQYF.

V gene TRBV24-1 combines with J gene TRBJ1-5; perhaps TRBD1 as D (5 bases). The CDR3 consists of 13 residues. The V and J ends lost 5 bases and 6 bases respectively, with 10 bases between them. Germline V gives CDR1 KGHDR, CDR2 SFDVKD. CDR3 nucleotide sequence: TGTGCCACCAGTGGGGGGGGTAGTCAGCCCCAGCATTTT. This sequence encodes CATSGGGSQPQHF.

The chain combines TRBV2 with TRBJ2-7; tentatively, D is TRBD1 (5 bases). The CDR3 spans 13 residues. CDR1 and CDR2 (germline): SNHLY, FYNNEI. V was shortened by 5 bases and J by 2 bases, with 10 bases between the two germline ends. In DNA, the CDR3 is TGTGCCAGCAGTTCCCAGGGTACCTACGAGCAGTACTTC. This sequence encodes CASSSQGTYEQYF.

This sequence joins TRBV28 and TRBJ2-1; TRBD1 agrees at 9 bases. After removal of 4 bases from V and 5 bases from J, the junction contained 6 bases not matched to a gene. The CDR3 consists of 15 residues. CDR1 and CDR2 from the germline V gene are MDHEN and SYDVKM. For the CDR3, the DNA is TGTGCCAGCAGTTGGGAGACAGGGGGACACAATGAGCAGTTCTTC. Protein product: CASSWETGGHNEQFF.

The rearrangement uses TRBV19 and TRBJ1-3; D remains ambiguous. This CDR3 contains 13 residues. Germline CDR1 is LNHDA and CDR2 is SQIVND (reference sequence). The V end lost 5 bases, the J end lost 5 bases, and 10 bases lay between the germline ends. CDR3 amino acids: CASSEARRNTIYF. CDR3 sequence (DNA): TGTGCCAGTAGTGAGGCCAGGAGAAACACCATATATTTT.

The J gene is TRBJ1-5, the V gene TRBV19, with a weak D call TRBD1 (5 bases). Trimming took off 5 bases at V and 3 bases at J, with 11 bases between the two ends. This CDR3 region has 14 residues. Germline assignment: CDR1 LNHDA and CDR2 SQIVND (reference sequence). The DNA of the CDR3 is TGTGCCAGTAGTGGGGCCACAGTCAATCAGCCCCAGCATTTT. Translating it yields CASSGATVNQPQHF.

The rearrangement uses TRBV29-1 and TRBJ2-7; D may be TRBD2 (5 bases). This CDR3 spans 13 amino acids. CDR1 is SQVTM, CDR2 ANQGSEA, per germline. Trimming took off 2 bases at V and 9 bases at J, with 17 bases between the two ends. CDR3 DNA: TGCAGCGTTGAAACTTCGGGGATTGTAGGGCAGTACTTC. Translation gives CSVETSGIVGQYF.

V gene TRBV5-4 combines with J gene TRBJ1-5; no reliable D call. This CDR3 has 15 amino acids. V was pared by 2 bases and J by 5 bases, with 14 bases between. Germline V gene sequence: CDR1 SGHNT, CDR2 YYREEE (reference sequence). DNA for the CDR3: TGTGCCAGCAGCTTCGGCGGTGGTCGGGATCAGCCCCAGCATTTT. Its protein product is CASSFGGGRDQPQHF.

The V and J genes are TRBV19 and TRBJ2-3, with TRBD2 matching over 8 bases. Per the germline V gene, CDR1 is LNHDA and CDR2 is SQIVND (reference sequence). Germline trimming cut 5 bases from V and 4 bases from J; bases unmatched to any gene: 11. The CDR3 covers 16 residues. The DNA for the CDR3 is TGTGCCAGTAGTCCCCGACCAGCGGGGGCCTCAGATACGCAGTATTTT. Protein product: CASSPRPAGASDTQYF.

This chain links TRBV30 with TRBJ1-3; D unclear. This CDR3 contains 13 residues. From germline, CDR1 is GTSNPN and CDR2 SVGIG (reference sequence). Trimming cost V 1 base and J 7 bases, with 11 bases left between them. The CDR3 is CAWSGGPRNTIYF. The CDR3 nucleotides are TGTGCCTGGAGTGGTGGCCCCCGGAACACCATATATTTT.

The CDR3 DNA reads TGTGCCAGCAGCGCGGGACTAGCGGACCGCTACGAGCAGTACTTC. Its protein is CASSAGLADRYEQYF. The chain is built from TRBV28 and TRBJ2-7; 11 bases map to TRBD2. The CDR3 covers 15 residues. Per germline, CDR1 MDHEN and CDR2 SYDVKM. V trimming: 6 bases; J trimming: 3 bases; junction bases outside the gene matches: 7.

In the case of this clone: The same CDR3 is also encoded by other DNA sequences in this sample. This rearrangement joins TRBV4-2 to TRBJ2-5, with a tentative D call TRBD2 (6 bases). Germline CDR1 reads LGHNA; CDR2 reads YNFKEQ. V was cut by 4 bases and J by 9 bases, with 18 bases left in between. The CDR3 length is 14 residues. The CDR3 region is CASSPTSPKHAQYF. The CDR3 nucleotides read TGTGCCAGCAGCCCGACTAGTCCGAAACACGCCCAGTACTTC.

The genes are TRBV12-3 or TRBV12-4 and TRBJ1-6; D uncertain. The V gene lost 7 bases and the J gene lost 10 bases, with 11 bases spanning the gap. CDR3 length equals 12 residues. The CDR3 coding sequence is TGTGCCAGCACCACTCCCGGCTCACCCCTCCACTTT. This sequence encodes CASTTPGSPLHF.

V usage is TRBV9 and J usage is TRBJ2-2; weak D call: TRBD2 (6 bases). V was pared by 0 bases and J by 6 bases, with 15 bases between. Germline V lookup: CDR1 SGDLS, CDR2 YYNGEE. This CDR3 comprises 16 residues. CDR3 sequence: CASSVAGRTLAGELFF. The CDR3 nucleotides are TGTGCCAGCAGCGTAGCGGGGAGGACCTTAGCCGGGGAGCTGTTTTTT.

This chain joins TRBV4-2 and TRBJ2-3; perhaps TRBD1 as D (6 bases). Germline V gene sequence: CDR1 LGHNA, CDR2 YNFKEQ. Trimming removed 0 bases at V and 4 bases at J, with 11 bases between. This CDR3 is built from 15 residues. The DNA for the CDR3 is TGTGCCAGCAGCCAAGATGGCAGGGGTCCAGATACGCAGTATTTT. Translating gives CASSQDGRGPDTQYF.

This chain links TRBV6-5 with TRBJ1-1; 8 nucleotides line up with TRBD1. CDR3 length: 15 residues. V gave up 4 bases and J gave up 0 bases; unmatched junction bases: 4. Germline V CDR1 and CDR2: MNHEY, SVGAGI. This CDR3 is CASSSQGALNTEAFF. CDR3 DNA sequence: TGTGCCAGCAGTTCGCAGGGGGCCTTGAACACTGAAGCTTTCTTT.

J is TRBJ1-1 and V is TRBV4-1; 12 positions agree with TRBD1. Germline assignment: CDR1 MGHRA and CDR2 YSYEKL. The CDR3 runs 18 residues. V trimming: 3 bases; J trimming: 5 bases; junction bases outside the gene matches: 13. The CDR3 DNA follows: TGCGCCAGCAGCCATTTCCCCGGGACAGGGGGCGAGTTAACTGAAGCTTTCTTT. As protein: CASSHFPGTGGELTEAFF.

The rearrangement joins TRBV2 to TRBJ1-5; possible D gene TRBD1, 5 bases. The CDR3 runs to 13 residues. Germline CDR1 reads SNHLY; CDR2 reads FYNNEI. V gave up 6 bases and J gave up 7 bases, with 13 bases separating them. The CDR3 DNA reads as TGTGCCAGCAGGGGACGTGATTCCCAGCCCCAGCATTTT. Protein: CASRGRDSQPQHF.

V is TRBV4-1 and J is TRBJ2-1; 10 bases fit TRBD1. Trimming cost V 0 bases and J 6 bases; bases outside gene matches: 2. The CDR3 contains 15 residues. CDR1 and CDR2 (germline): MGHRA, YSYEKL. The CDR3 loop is CASSQEGTGVNEQFF. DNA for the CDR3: TGCGCCAGCAGCCAAGAAGGGACAGGGGTCAATGAGCAGTTCTTC.

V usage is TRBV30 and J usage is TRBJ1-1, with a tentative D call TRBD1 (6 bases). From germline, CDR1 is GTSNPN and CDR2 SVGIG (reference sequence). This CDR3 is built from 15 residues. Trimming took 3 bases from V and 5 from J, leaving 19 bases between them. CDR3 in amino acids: CAWRPGTGRTTEAFF. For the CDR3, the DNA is TGTGCCTGGAGGCCTGGTACAGGGCGGACAACTGAAGCTTTCTTT. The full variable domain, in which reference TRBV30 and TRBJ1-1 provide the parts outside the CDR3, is SQTIHQWPATLVQPVGSPLSLECTVEGTSNPNLYWYRQAAGRGLQLLFYSVGIGQISSEVPQNLSASRPQDRQFILSSKKLLLSDSGFYLCAWRPGTGRTTEAFFGQGTRLTVV.

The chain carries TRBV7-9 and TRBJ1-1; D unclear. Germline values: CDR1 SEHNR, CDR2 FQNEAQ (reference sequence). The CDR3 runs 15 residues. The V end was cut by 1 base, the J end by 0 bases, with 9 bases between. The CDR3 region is CASSLEWVLNTEAFF. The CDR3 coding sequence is TGTGCCAGCAGCTTAGAGTGGGTTTTGAACACTGAAGCTTTCTTT.

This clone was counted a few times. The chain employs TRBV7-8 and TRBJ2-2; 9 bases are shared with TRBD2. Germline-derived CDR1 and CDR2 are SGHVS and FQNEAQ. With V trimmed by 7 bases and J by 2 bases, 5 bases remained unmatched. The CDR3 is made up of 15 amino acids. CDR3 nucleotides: TGTGCCAGCACAGAGGGACTAGCAAACACCGGGGAGCTGTTTTTT. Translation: CASTEGLANTGELFF.

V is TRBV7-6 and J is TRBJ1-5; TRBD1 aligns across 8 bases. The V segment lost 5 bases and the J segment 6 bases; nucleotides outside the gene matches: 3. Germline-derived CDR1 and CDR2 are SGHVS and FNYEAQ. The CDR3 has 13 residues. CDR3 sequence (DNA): TGTGCCAGCAGCCAAACAGGGGGTCAGCCCCAGCATTTT. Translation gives CASSQTGGQPQHF.

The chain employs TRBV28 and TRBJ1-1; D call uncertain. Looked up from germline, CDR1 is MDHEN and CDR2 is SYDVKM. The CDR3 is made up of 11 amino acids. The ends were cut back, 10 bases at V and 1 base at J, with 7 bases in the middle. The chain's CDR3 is CATGPNTEAFF. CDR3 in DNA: TGTGCCACCGGACCGAACACTGAAGCTTTCTTT. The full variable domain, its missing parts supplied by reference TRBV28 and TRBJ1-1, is DVKVTQSSRYLVKRTGEKVFLECVQDMDHENMFWYRQDPGLGLRLIYFSYDVKMKEKGDIPEGYSVSREKKERFSLILESASTNQTSMYLCATGPNTEAFFGQGTRLTVV.

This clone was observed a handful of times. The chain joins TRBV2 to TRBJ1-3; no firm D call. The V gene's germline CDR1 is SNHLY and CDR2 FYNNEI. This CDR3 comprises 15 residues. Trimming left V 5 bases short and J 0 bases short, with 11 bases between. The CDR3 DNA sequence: TGTGCCAGCAGTCAGGAGGCCTCCTCTGGAAACACCATATATTTT. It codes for CASSQEASSGNTIYF. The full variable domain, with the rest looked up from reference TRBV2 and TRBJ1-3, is EPEVTQTPSHQVTQMGQEVILRCVPISNHLYFYWYRQILGQKVEFLVSFYNNEISEKSEIFDDQFSVERPDGSNFTLKIRSTKLEDSAMYFCASSQEASSGNTIYFGEGSWLTVV.

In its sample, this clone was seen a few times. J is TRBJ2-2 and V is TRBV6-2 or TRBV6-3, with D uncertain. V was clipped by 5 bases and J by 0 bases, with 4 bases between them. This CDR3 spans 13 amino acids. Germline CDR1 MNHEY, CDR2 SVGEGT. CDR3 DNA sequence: TGTGCCAGCAGTAGCGCGAACACCGGGGAGCTGTTTTTT. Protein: CASSSANTGELFF.

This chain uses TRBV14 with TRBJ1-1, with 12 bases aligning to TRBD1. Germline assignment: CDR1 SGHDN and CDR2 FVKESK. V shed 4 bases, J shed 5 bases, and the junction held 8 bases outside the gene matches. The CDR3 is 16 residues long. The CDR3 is CASSPLGQGALTEAFF. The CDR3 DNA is TGTGCCAGCAGCCCCCTGGGACAGGGGGCATTGACTGAAGCTTTCTTT.